A selection of T cell receptor beta chains follows, all from one sample in a study of OX40 agonist ivuxolimab in advanced cancers. Assay used: immunoSEQ multiplex PCR; TCRdb lists only in-frame clones, some missing. The sample gives 60,000 or so clones, under 90% of which show up once; roughly 2% is in the top ten. Sequenced here: CD4+ or CD8+ T cells sorted from blood, sampled in a trial of the OX40 agonist ivuxolimab. These receptors were obtained from an adult with an advanced solid tumor such as melanoma, head and neck, liver or kidney cancer. The CDR3 runs from the conserved cysteine through the conserved F or W. The D gene is left open where the match is weak. Not all rows give a size; the values are once, few, many and, for expanded clones, a class.

CDR3aa: CASSVGGGQDNEKLFF; CDR3nt: TGTGCCAGCAGCGTGGGGGGTGGACAGGATAATGAAAAACTGTTTTTT; d_gene: TRBD1; v_gene: TRBV5-4; j_gene: TRBJ1-4; abundance: NA
CDR3aa: CASSPPRRNTEAFF; CDR3nt: TGTGCCAGCTCACCACCGAGGCGGAACACTGAAGCTTTCTTT; d_gene: NA; v_gene: TRBV18; j_gene: TRBJ1-1; abundance: few
CDR3aa: CAWITPESGYTF; CDR3nt: TGTGCCTGGATTACCCCAGAGTCCGGCTACACCTTC; d_gene: NA; v_gene: TRBV30; j_gene: TRBJ1-2; abundance: few
CDR3aa: CASSQDNGGTYGYTF; CDR3nt: TGCGCCAGCAGCCAAGATAACGGCGGTACCTATGGCTACACCTTC; d_gene: NA; v_gene: TRBV4-1; j_gene: TRBJ1-2; abundance: NA
CDR3aa: CASSPPNRSGNTIYF; CDR3nt: TGTGCCAGCTCACCACCGAACAGGTCTGGAAACACCATATATTTT; d_gene: NA; v_gene: TRBV18; j_gene: TRBJ1-3; abundance: NA
CDR3aa: CASSEGLAGGKLFF; CDR3nt: TGTGCCAGCAGTGAAGGGTTAGCGGGGGGAAAACTGTTTTTT; d_gene: NA; v_gene: TRBV6-1; j_gene: TRBJ1-4; abundance: NA
CDR3aa: CASSATDGGDEQYF; CDR3nt: TGTGCCAGCAGCGCTACCGACGGAGGGGACGAGCAGTACTTC; d_gene: NA; v_gene: TRBV7-7; j_gene: TRBJ2-7; abundance: NA
CDR3aa: CASSEQKRSTDTQYF; CDR3nt: TGTGCCAGCAGTGAACAAAAGCGTAGCACAGATACGCAGTATTTT; d_gene: NA; v_gene: TRBV2; j_gene: TRBJ2-3; abundance: NA
CDR3aa: CASSESYRGENEKLFF; CDR3nt: TGTGCCAGCAGTGAATCCTACAGGGGCGAAAATGAAAAACTGTTTTTT; d_gene: TRBD1; v_gene: TRBV25-1; j_gene: TRBJ1-4; abundance: NA
CDR3aa: CASSQVWTKRLAEQYF; CDR3nt: TGCGCCAGCAGCCAAGTTTGGACTAAGAGGTTGGCTGAGCAGTACTTC; d_gene: NA; v_gene: TRBV4-1; j_gene: TRBJ2-7; abundance: NA
CDR3aa: CASSPGDAGGYGYTF; CDR3nt: TGTGCCAGCAGCCCTGGGGACGCCGGGGGCTATGGCTACACCTTC; d_gene: NA; v_gene: TRBV11-2; j_gene: TRBJ1-2; abundance: NA
CDR3aa: CASSPWAMANEKLFF; CDR3nt: TGTGCCAGCAGTCCCTGGGCTATGGCTAATGAAAAACTGTTTTTT; d_gene: NA; v_gene: TRBV25-1; j_gene: TRBJ1-4; abundance: NA
CDR3aa: CASSGVRGRPEAFF; CDR3nt: TGTGCCAGCAGCGGTGTCAGGGGAAGACCTGAAGCTTTCTTT; d_gene: NA; v_gene: TRBV28; j_gene: TRBJ1-1; abundance: NA
CDR3aa: CATSSQDPGVETQYF; CDR3nt: TGTGCCACCAGCAGCCAGGACCCGGGGGTAGAGACCCAGTACTTC; d_gene: NA; v_gene: TRBV15; j_gene: TRBJ2-5; abundance: NA
CDR3aa: CASSVQPGNTIYF; CDR3nt: TGTGCCAGCAGTGTCCAGCCTGGAAACACCATATATTTT; d_gene: NA; v_gene: TRBV6-4; j_gene: TRBJ1-3; abundance: NA
CDR3aa: CASSSQGGIEKLFF; CDR3nt: TGTGCCAGCAGCTCACAGGGAGGGATTGAAAAACTGTTTTTT; d_gene: NA; v_gene: TRBV9; j_gene: TRBJ1-4; abundance: NA
CDR3aa: CASSPWTSGGEQFF; CDR3nt: TGTGCCAGCAGCCCCTGGACTAGCGGGGGTGAGCAGTTCTTC; d_gene: TRBD2; v_gene: TRBV7-2; j_gene: TRBJ2-1; abundance: NA
CDR3aa: CASSTGTDPNTEAFF; CDR3nt: TGTGCCAGTAGTACCGGGACAGACCCGAACACTGAAGCTTTCTTT; d_gene: TRBD1; v_gene: TRBV19; j_gene: TRBJ1-1; abundance: NA
CDR3aa: CAWSVAGQGGEQYF; CDR3nt: TGTGCCTGGAGTGTAGCGGGACAGGGGGGCGAGCAGTACTTC; d_gene: TRBD1; v_gene: TRBV30; j_gene: TRBJ2-7; abundance: NA
CDR3aa: CASSQGYREQYF; CDR3nt: TGTGCCAGCAGTCAGGGCTATCGGGAGCAGTACTTC; d_gene: NA; v_gene: TRBV25-1; j_gene: TRBJ2-7; abundance: NA
CDR3aa: CASSVGTASYEQYF; CDR3nt: TGTGCCAGCAGTGTGGGGACAGCCTCCTACGAGCAGTACTTC; d_gene: TRBD1; v_gene: TRBV2; j_gene: TRBJ2-7; abundance: NA
CDR3aa: CAWSVKGTTDTQYF; CDR3nt: TGTGCCTGGAGTGTAAAGGGGACCACAGATACGCAGTATTTT; d_gene: NA; v_gene: TRBV30; j_gene: TRBJ2-3; abundance: NA
CDR3aa: CASLHRGAEAFF; CDR3nt: TGTGCCAGCTTACACAGGGGGGCTGAAGCTTTCTTT; d_gene: TRBD1; v_gene: TRBV28; j_gene: TRBJ1-1; abundance: NA
CDR3aa: CASSLAPANTEAFF; CDR3nt: TGTGCCAGCAGCTTAGCCCCGGCCAACACTGAAGCTTTCTTT; d_gene: NA; v_gene: TRBV7-3; j_gene: TRBJ1-1; abundance: NA
CDR3aa: CASSPQGLNIQYF; CDR3nt: TGTGCCAGCAGCCCACAGGGTTTGAACATTCAGTACTTC; d_gene: NA; v_gene: TRBV5-4; j_gene: TRBJ2-4; abundance: NA
CDR3aa: CASSSTETQYF; CDR3nt: TGTGCCAGCAGCTCCACGGAGACCCAGTACTTC; d_gene: NA; v_gene: TRBV11-1; j_gene: TRBJ2-5; abundance: NA
CDR3aa: CASSRAAGALNTEAFF; CDR3nt: TGCGCCAGCAGCCGGGCGGCAGGGGCCTTGAACACTGAAGCTTTCTTT; d_gene: NA; v_gene: TRBV4-1; j_gene: TRBJ1-1; abundance: NA
CDR3aa: CASSPSEAGGVTDTQYF; CDR3nt: TGTGCCAGCAGCCCCTCCGAGGCGGGAGGGGTCACAGATACGCAGTATTTT; d_gene: TRBD2; v_gene: TRBV5-4; j_gene: TRBJ2-3; abundance: NA
CDR3aa: CASSFPAGGYTF; CDR3nt: TGTGCCAGCAGTTTCCCGGCTGGGGGCTACACCTTC; d_gene: NA; v_gene: TRBV28; j_gene: TRBJ1-2; abundance: NA
CDR3aa: CSVAPTSGLSTDTQYF; CDR3nt: TGCAGCGTTGCCCCCACTAGCGGCCTTAGCACAGATACGCAGTATTTT; d_gene: TRBD2; v_gene: TRBV29-1; j_gene: TRBJ2-3; abundance: NA
CDR3aa: CASSEGIADTQYF; CDR3nt: TGTGCCAGCAGTGAGGGTATAGCAGATACGCAGTATTTT; d_gene: NA; v_gene: TRBV2; j_gene: TRBJ2-3; abundance: NA
CDR3aa: CASSLASGDYGYTF; CDR3nt: TGTGCCAGCAGCTTAGCATCGGGGGACTATGGCTACACCTTC; d_gene: NA; v_gene: TRBV11-2; j_gene: TRBJ1-2; abundance: NA
CDR3aa: CASRWTELTGELFF; CDR3nt: TGTGCCAGCAGATGGACAGAGCTCACCGGGGAGCTGTTTTTT; d_gene: NA; v_gene: TRBV5-5; j_gene: TRBJ2-2; abundance: NA
CDR3aa: CAISESGQSNYGYTF; CDR3nt: TGTGCCATCAGTGAATCCGGACAGTCAAACTATGGCTACACCTTC; d_gene: NA; v_gene: TRBV10-3; j_gene: TRBJ1-2; abundance: NA
CDR3aa: CASIKMGGASEAFF; CDR3nt: TGTGCCAGCATCAAAATGGGTGGGGCTTCTGAAGCTTTCTTT; d_gene: NA; v_gene: TRBV28; j_gene: TRBJ1-1; abundance: NA
CDR3aa: CASSEGGGGRIYEQYF; CDR3nt: TGTGCCAGCAGCGAAGGTGGGGGCGGTAGGATCTACGAGCAGTACTTC; d_gene: NA; v_gene: TRBV28; j_gene: TRBJ2-7; abundance: NA
CDR3aa: CAWSAGIGDSAQYF; CDR3nt: TGTGCCTGGAGTGCCGGGATAGGGGACTCGGCGCAGTATTTT; d_gene: NA; v_gene: TRBV30; j_gene: TRBJ2-3; abundance: NA
CDR3aa: CASSRESTGSLGGQFF; CDR3nt: TGTGCCAGCAGCCGGGAGTCTACCGGGAGCCTGGGGGGGCAGTTCTTC; d_gene: NA; v_gene: TRBV14; j_gene: TRBJ2-1; abundance: NA
CDR3aa: CASSEDRGDTQYF; CDR3nt: TGTGCCAGCAGTGAGGATCGGGGGGATACGCAGTATTTT; d_gene: NA; v_gene: TRBV6-1; j_gene: TRBJ2-3; abundance: once
CDR3aa: CASSFAGGTEAFF; CDR3nt: TGTGCCAGCAGCTTTGCGGGGGGCACTGAAGCTTTCTTT; d_gene: NA; v_gene: TRBV7-9; j_gene: TRBJ1-1; abundance: once
CDR3aa: CASTTDRNYGYTF; CDR3nt: TGTGCCAGTACCACGGACAGGAACTATGGCTACACCTTC; d_gene: TRBD1; v_gene: TRBV19; j_gene: TRBJ1-2; abundance: NA
CDR3aa: CASSLGDTQYF; CDR3nt: TGCGCCAGCAGCTTGGGTGATACGCAGTATTTT; d_gene: NA; v_gene: TRBV5-1; j_gene: TRBJ2-3; abundance: NA
CDR3aa: CASSVAMNTEAFF; CDR3nt: TGTGCCAGCAGCGTAGCCATGAACACTGAAGCTTTCTTT; d_gene: NA; v_gene: TRBV9; j_gene: TRBJ1-1; abundance: once
CDR3aa: CATQAVGGEQFF; CDR3nt: TGTGCCACCCAGGCCGTCGGGGGTGAGCAGTTCTTC; d_gene: NA; v_gene: TRBV15; j_gene: TRBJ2-1; abundance: NA
CDR3aa: CASSLSPGQETQYF; CDR3nt: TGTGCCAGCAGTTTATCCCCAGGGCAAGAGACCCAGTACTTC; d_gene: NA; v_gene: TRBV28; j_gene: TRBJ2-5; abundance: NA
CDR3aa: CASSPTRIWGGNYGYTF; CDR3nt: TGTGCCAGCAGTCCAACTCGCATATGGGGGGGGAACTATGGCTACACCTTC; d_gene: NA; v_gene: TRBV28; j_gene: TRBJ1-2; abundance: NA
CDR3aa: CASSPGGASTEAFF; CDR3nt: TGTGCCAGCAGCCCTGGGGGTGCTTCCACTGAAGCTTTCTTT; d_gene: NA; v_gene: TRBV11-3; j_gene: TRBJ1-1; abundance: once
CDR3aa: CSAYGGGRAEDEQFF; CDR3nt: TGCAGCGCTTACGGAGGCGGGAGGGCCGAGGATGAGCAGTTCTTC; d_gene: TRBD2; v_gene: TRBV29-1; j_gene: TRBJ2-1; abundance: NA
CDR3aa: CASSRDMNYGYTF; CDR3nt: TGTGCCAGCAGTAGGGACATGAACTATGGCTACACCTTC; d_gene: NA; v_gene: TRBV6-5; j_gene: TRBJ1-2; abundance: few